This TCR beta chain is from a study of metastatic and nonmetastatic thyroid tumors. Trimming removed 4 bases at V and 6 bases at J, with 12 bases between. This CDR3 contains 14 residues. Per the germline V gene, CDR1 is SGHAT and CDR2 is FQNNGV. The entire patient cohort was treatment-naive prior to thyroid surgery. TCRdb reanalyzed the PCR reads via MiXCR. The table lists tens of thousands of clones, under 20% of them singletons. V is TRBV11-2 and J is TRBJ2-2, with D uncertain. Specimen: blood. This TCR was sampled from a female donor with papillary thyroid cancer or a benign thyroid nodule (not recorded which). Some clones in this sample may be carry-over from other donors' samples. The CDR3 protein is CASSWASTAGELFF. CDR3 bases: TGTGCCAGCAGCTGGGCTTCGACTGCCGGGGAGCTGTTTTTT. The entire variable domain, with the rest obtained from reference TRBV11-2 and TRBJ2-2, is as follows: EAGVAQSPRYKIIEKRQSVAFWCNPISGHATLYWYQQILGQGPKLLIQFQNNGVVDDSQLPKDRFSAERLKGVDSTLKIQPAKLEDSAVYLCASSWASTAGELFFGEGSRLTVL.